The clone carrying this T cell receptor (beta chain) was recorded only once. Its antigen remains unknown. The entry originates in a study of T cell responses to AZD1222 COVID-19 vaccine. Notes on the study in general: Reports say nearly half of spike-specific TCRs go after unmutated variant regions.

This CDR3 has 11 residues. CDR1 and CDR2 from the germline V gene are SGHAT and FQNNGV. Trimming cost V 5 bases and J 7 bases, with 5 bases left between them. The table came from immunoSEQ multiplex PCR; TCRdb's copy has only in-frame clones and leaves some out. The sample records 110,000 to 150,000 clones, over 90% being singletons. This clonotype originated in an adult in good health. The chain links TRBV11-2 to TRBJ1-4; D is undetermined. Material: peripheral blood, obtained on day 0 of AZD1222 vaccination. Here the CDR3 DNA reads TGTGCCAGCAGCGCCCTTGAAAAACTGTTTTTT. Translated, it gives CASSALEKLFF.